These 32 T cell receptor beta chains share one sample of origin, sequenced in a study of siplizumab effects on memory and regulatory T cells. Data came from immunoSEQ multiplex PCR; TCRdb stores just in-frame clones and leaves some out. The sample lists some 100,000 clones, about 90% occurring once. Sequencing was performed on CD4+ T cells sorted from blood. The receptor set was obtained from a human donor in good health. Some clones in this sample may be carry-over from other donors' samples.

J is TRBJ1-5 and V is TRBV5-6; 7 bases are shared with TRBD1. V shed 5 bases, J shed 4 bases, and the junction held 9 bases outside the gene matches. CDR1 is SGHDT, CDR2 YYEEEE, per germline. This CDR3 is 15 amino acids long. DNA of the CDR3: TGTGCCAGCAGTAAGGAGGACAGGTTGAATCAGCCCCAGCATTTT. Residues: CASSKEDRLNQPQHF.

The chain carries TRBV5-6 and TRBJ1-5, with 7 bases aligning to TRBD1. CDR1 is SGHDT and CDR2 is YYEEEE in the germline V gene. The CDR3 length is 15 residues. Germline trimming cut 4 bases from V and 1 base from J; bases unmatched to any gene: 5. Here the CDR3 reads CASSQGGPSNQPQHF. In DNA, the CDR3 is TGTGCCAGCAGCCAGGGGGGGCCAAGCAATCAGCCCCAGCATTTT.

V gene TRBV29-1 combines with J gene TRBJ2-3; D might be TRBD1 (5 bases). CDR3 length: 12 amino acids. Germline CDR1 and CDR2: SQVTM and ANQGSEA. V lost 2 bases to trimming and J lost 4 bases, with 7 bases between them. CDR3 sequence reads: CSVETGPDTQYF. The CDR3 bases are TGCAGCGTTGAAACAGGCCCAGATACGCAGTATTTT.

The CDR3 coding sequence is TGTGCCAGCAGTTACTTTGGGGCCGCTAACTATGGCTACACCTTC. Translation gives CASSYFGAANYGYTF. The chain employs TRBV6-6 and TRBJ1-2, with D tentatively TRBD1 (5 bases). Trimming took off 1 base at V and 0 bases at J, with 9 bases between the two ends. The CDR3 consists of 15 residues. In germline, CDR1 is MNHNY, CDR2 SVGAGI (reference sequence).

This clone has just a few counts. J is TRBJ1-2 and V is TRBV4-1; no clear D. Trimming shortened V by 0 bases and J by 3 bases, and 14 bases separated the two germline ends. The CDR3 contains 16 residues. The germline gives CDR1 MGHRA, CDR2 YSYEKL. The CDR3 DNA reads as TGCGCCAGCAGCCAAGAAAAGGGAATTAAGCACTATGGCTACACCTTC. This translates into CASSQEKGIKHYGYTF.

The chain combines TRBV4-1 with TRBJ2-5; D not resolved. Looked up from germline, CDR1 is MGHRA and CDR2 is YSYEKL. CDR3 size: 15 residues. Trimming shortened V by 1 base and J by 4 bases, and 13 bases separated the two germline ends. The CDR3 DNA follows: TGCGCCAGCAGCCAAGTGTTGGCCCCTCGAGAGACCCAGTACTTC. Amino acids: CASSQVLAPRETQYF.

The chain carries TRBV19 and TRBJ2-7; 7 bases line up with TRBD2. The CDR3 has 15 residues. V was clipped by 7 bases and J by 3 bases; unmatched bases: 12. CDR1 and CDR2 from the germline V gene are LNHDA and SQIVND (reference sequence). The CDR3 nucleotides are TGTGCCAGTACCCAGGCTTTGGCGGGAGACTACGAGCAGTACTTC. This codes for CASTQALAGDYEQYF.

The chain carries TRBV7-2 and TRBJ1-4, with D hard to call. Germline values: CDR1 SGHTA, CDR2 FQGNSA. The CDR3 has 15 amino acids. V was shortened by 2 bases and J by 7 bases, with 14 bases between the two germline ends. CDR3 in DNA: TGTGCCAGCAGCTTAATGGCTGGGGTTAGTGAAAAACTGTTTTTT. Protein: CASSLMAGVSEKLFF.

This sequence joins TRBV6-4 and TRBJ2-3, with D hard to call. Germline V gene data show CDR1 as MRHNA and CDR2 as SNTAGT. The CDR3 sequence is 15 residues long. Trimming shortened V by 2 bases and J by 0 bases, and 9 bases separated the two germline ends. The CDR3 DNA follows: TGTGCCAGCAGTGACGACCACTACAGCACAGATACGCAGTATTTT. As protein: CASSDDHYSTDTQYF.

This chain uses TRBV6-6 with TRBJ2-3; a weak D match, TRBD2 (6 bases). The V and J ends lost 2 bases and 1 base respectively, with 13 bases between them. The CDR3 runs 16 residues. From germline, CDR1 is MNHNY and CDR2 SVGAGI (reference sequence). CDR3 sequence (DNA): TGTGCCAGCAGTTACGGGTGGGGGGATGGCACAGATACGCAGTATTTT. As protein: CASSYGWGDGTDTQYF.

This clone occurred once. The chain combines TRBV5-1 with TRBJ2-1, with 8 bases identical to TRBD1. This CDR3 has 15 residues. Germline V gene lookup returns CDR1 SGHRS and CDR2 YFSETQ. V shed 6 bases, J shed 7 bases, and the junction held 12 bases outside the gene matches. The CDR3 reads CASIDFQGAQNEQFF. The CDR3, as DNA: TGCGCCAGCATTGACTTCCAGGGGGCTCAGAATGAGCAGTTCTTC.

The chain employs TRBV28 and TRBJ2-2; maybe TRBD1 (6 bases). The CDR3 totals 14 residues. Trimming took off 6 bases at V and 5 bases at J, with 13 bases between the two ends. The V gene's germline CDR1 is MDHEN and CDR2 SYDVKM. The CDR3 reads CASRRDTRTGELFF. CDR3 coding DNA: TGTGCCAGCAGGAGGGACACCCGGACCGGGGAGCTGTTTTTT.

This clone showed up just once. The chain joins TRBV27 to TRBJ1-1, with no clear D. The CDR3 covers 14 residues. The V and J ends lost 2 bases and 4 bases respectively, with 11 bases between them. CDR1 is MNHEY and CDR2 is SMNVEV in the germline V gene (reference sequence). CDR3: CASSLGVEGTEAFF. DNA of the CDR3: TGTGCCAGCAGTTTAGGGGTAGAGGGCACTGAAGCTTTCTTT.

The CDR3 region is CATSRDRQSVAGELFF. CDR3 DNA: TGTGCCACCAGCAGAGATCGGCAGTCTGTAGCCGGGGAGCTGTTTTTT. V usage is TRBV15 and J usage is TRBJ2-2; D not certain. In germline, CDR1 is LNHNV, CDR2 YYDKDF (reference sequence). Trimming shortened V by 0 bases and J by 6 bases, and 14 bases separated the two germline ends. The CDR3 extends over 16 amino acids.

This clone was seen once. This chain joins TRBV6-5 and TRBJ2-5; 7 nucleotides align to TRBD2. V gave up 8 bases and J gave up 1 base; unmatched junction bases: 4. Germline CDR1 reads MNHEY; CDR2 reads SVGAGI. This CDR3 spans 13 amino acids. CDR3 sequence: CASRRGFQETQYF. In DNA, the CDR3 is TGTGCCAGCCGGCGGGGGTTCCAAGAGACCCAGTACTTC.

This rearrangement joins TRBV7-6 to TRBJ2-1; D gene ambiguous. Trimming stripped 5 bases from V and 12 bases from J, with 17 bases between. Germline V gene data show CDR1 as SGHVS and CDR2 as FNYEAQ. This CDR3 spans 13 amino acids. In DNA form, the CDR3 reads TGTGCCAGCAGCCCCGCCGAGACTCGGAGGCAGTTCTTC. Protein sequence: CASSPAETRRQFF.

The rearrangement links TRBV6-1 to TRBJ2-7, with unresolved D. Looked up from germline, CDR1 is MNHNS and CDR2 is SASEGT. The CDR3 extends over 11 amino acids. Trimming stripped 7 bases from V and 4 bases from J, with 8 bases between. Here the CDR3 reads CASTDIYEQYF. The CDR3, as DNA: TGTGCCAGCACGGATATATACGAGCAGTACTTC.

The CDR3 is CASSVGLAESNEQFF. CDR3 in DNA: TGCGCCAGCAGCGTGGGACTAGCGGAATCCAATGAGCAGTTCTTC. This sequence joins TRBV5-1 and TRBJ2-1; 11 bases line up with TRBD2. The V and J ends lost 4 bases and 6 bases, in that order; junction bases with no gene match: 6. Looked up from germline, CDR1 is SGHRS and CDR2 is YFSETQ. The CDR3 contains 15 residues.

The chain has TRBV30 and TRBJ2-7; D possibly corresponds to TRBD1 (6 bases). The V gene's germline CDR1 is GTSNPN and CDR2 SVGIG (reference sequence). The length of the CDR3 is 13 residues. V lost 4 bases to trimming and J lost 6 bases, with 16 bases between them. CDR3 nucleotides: TGTGCCTGGATAAGAGGGGGAATGTCCGAGCAGTACTTC. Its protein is CAWIRGGMSEQYF.

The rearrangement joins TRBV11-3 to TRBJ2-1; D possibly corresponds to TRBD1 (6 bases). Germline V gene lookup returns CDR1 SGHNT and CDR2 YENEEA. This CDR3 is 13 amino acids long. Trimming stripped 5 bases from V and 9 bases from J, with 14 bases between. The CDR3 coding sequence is TGTGCCAGCAGCCATAAATCAGGGGTTGAGCAGTTCTTC. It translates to CASSHKSGVEQFF.

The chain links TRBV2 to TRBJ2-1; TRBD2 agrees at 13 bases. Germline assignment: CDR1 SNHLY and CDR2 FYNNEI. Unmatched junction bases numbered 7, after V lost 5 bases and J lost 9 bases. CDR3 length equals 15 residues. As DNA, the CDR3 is TGTGCCAGCAGTCCCGGACTAGCGGGAGTAGGTGAGCAGTTCTTC. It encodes CASSPGLAGVGEQFF.

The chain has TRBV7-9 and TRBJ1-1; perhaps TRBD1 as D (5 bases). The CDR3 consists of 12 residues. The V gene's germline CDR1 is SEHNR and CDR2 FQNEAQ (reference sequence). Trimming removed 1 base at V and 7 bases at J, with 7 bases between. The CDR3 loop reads CASSLVQGEAFF. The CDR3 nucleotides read TGTGCCAGCAGCTTAGTCCAGGGTGAAGCTTTCTTT. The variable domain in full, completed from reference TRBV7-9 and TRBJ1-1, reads DTGVSQNPRHKITKRGQNVTFRCDPISEHNRLYWYRQTLGQGPEFLTYFQNEAQLEKSRLLSDRFSAERPKGSFSTLEIQRTEQGDSAMYLCASSLVQGEAFFGQGTRLTVV.

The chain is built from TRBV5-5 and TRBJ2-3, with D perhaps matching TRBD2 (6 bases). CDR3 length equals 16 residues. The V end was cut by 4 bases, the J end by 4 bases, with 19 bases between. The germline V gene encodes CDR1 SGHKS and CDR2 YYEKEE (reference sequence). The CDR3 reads CASSLRAGPSSDTQYF. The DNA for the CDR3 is TGTGCCAGCAGCCTGAGGGCGGGACCATCCTCAGATACGCAGTATTTT.

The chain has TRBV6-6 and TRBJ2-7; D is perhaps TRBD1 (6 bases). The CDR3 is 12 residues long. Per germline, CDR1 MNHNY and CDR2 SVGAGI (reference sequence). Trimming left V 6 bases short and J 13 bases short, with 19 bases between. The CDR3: CASRAETGTPYF. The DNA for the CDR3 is TGTGCCAGCAGGGCTGAGACCGGGACACCTTACTTC.

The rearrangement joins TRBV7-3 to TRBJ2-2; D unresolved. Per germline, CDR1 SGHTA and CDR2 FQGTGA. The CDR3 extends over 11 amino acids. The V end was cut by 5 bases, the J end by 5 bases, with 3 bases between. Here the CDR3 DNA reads TGTGCCAGCAGCCAAACCGGGGAGCTGTTTTTT. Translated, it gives CASSQTGELFF.

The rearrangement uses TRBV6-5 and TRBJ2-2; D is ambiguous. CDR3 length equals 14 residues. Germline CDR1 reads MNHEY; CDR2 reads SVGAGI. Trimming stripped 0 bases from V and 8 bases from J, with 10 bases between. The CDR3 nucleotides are TGTGCCAGCAGTTACTCGGCCGGATGGGGGGAGCTGTTTTTT. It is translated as CASSYSAGWGELFF.

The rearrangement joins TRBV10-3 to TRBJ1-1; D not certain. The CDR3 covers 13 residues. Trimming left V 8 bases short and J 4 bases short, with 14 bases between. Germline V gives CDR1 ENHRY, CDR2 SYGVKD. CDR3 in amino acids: CAIAPGGRTEAFF. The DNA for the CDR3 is TGTGCCATCGCACCGGGCGGACGCACTGAAGCTTTCTTT.

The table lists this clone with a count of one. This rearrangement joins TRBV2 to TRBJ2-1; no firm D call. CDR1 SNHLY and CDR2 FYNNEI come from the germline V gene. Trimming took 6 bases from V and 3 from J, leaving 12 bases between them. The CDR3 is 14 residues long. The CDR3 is CASRRSYIYNEQFF. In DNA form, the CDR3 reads TGTGCCAGCAGACGGTCTTACATCTACAATGAGCAGTTCTTC.

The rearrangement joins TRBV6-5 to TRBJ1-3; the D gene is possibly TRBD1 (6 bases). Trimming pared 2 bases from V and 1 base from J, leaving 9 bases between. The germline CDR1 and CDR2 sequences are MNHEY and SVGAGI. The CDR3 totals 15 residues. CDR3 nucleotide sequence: TGTGCCAGCAGTTACGGCAGGGGATCTGGAAACACCATATATTTT. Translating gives CASSYGRGSGNTIYF.

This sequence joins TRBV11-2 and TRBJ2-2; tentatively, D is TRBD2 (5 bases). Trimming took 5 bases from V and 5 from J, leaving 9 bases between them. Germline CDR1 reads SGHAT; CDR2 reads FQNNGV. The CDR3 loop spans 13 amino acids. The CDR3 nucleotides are TGTGCCAGCAGCCTAGCCAGGACCGGGGAGCTGTTTTTT. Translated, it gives CASSLARTGELFF.

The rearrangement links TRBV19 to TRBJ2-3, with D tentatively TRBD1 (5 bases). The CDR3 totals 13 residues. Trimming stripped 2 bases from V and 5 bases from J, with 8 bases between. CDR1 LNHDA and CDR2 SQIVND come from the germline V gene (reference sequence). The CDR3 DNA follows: TGTGCCAGTAGTATACAGGGATTAGATACGCAGTATTTT. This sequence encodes CASSIQGLDTQYF. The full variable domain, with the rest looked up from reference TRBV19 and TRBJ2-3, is DGGITQSPKYLFRKEGQNVTLSCEQNLNHDAMYWYRQDPGQGLRLIYYSQIVNDFQKGDIAEGYSVSREKKESFPLTVTSAQKNPTAFYLCASSIQGLDTQYFGPGTRLTVL.

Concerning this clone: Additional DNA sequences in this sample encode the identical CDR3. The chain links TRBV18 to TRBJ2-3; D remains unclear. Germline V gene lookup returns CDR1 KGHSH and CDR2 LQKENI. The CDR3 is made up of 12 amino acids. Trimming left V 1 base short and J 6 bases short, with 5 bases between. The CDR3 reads CASSPQSDTQYF. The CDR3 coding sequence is TGTGCCAGCTCACCACAGTCGGATACGCAGTATTTT. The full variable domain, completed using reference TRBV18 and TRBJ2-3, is NAGVMQNPRHLVRRRGQEARLRCSPMKGHSHVYWYRQLPEEGLKFMVYLQKENIIDESGMPKERFSAEFPKEGPSILRIQQVVRGDSAAYFCASSPQSDTQYFGPGTRLTVL.